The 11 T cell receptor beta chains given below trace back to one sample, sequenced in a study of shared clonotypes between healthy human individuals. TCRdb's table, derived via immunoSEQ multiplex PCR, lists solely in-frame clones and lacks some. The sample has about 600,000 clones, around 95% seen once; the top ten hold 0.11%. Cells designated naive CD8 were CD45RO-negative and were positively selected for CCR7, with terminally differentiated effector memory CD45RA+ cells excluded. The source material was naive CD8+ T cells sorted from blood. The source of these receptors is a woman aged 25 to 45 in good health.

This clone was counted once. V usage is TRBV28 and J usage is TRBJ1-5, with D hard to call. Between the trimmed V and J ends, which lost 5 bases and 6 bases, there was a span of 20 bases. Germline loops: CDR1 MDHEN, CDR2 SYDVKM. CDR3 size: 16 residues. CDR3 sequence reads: CASSPRRRELFQPQHF. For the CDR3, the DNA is TGTGCCAGCAGTCCACGCCGACGGGAGTTGTTTCAGCCCCAGCATTTT.

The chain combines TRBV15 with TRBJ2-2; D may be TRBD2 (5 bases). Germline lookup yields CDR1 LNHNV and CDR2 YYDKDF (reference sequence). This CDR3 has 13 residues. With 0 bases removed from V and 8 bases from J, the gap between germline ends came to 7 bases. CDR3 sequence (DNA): TGTGCCACCAGCAGAGAGGGCGGGGGGGAGCTGTTTTTT. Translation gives CATSREGGGELFF.

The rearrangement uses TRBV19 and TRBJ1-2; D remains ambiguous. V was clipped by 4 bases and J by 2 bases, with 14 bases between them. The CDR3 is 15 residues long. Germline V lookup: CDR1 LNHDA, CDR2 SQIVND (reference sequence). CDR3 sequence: CASSTGPTRNYGYTF. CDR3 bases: TGTGCCAGTAGTACCGGACCCACACGGAACTATGGCTACACCTTC.

The CDR3 reads CASSLDRGGEKLFF. DNA of the CDR3: TGTGCCAGCAGTTTAGACAGGGGCGGGGAAAAACTGTTTTTT. This chain connects TRBV6-5 to TRBJ1-4; 8 bases fit TRBD1. This CDR3 comprises 14 residues. Germline trimming cut 4 bases from V and 8 bases from J; bases unmatched to any gene: 6. Germline CDR1 and CDR2: MNHEY and SVGAGI.

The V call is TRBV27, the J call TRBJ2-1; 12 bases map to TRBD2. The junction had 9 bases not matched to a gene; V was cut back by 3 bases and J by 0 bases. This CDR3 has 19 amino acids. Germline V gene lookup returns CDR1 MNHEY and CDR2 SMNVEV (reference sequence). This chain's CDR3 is CASSFLGLAGTSSYNEQFF. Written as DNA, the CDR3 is TGTGCCAGCAGTTTCTTGGGACTAGCGGGTACCAGCTCCTACAATGAGCAGTTCTTC.

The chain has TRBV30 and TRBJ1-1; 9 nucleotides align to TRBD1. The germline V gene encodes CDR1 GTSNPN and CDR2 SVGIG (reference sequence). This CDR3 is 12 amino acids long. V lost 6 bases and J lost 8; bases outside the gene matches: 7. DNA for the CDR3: TGTGCCTGCGGGGACAGGGAAGTAGAAGCTTTCTTT. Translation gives CACGDREVEAFF. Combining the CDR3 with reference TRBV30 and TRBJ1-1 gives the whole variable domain SQTIHQWPATLVQPVGSPLSLECTVEGTSNPNLYWYRQAAGRGLQLLFYSVGIGQISSEVPQNLSASRPQDRQFILSSKKLLLSDSGFYLCACGDREVEAFFGQGTRLTVV.

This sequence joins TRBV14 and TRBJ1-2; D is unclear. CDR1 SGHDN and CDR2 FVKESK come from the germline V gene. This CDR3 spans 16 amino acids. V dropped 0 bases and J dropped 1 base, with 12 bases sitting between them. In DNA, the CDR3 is TGTGCCAGCAGCCAAGATCCCGTACAGCTTAACTATGGCTACACCTTC. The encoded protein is CASSQDPVQLNYGYTF.

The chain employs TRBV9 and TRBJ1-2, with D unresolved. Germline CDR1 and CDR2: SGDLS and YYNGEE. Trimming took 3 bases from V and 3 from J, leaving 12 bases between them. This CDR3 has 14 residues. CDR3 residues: CASSATDSDYGYTF. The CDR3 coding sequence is TGTGCCAGCAGCGCCACCGACTCCGACTATGGCTACACCTTC.

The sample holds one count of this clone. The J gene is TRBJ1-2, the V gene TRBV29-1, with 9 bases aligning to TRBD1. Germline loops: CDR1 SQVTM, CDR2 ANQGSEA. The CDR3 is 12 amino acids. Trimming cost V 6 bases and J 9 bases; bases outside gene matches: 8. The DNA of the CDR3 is TGCAGCGTAGAACAGGGGGCAGGGAGCTACACCTTC. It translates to CSVEQGAGSYTF.

CDR3 amino acids: CASSPQGFHEQFF. CDR3 sequence (DNA): TGTGCCAGCAGTCCCCAGGGGTTCCATGAGCAGTTCTTC. The chain joins TRBV28 to TRBJ2-1, with D perhaps TRBD1 (6 bases). There are 13 residues in the CDR3. Trimming pared 5 bases from V and 8 bases from J, leaving 13 bases between. CDR1 and CDR2 (germline): MDHEN, SYDVKM.

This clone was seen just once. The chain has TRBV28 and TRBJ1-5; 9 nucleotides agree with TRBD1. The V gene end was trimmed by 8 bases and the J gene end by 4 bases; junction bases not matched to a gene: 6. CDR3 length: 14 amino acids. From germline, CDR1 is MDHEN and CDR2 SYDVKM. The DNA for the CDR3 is TGTGCCAGCGCCGGGACAGGGCTAAATCAGCCCCAGCATTTT. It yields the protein CASAGTGLNQPQHF.